This entry lists 8 T cell receptor beta chains sequenced from one sample in a study of Tregs in tolerant kidney transplant recipients. Mixed chimerism was transient after nonmyeloablative marrow transplants from related graft donors. This table comes from immunoSEQ multiplex PCR, and its TCRdb copy is limited to in-frame clones, with some not included. This table has approximately 47,000 clones, 89% appearing once. The input for sequencing was CD8+ T cells from blood (PBMCs), taken 12 months after the transplant. The source of these receptors is a human patient who received a combined kidney and bone marrow transplant. Some T cells here may be from the graft donor.

CDR3 in amino acids: CASRSGVNEQYF. As DNA, the CDR3 is TGTGCCAGCAGGTCAGGGGTGAACGAGCAGTACTTC. The genes are TRBV27 and TRBJ2-7; a possible D gene is TRBD1 (6 bases). V lost 6 bases, J lost 5 bases, and 11 bases lay in between. This CDR3 comprises 12 residues. In germline, CDR1 is MNHEY, CDR2 SMNVEV (reference sequence).

This chain joins TRBV27 and TRBJ2-7, with 15 bases that match TRBD2. There are 15 residues in the CDR3. Germline V gene sequence: CDR1 MNHEY, CDR2 SMNVEV (reference sequence). Trimming removed 3 bases from V and 4 bases from J; junction bases left unmatched: 1. Here the CDR3 reads CASSLGTSGRYEQYF. For the CDR3, the DNA is TGTGCCAGCAGTTTGGGGACTAGCGGGAGGTACGAGCAGTACTTC.

As to this clone: At the DNA level, this CDR3 is encoded by other sequences in the same sample as well. V is TRBV4-1 and J is TRBJ1-5; perhaps TRBD1 as D (5 bases). The V end lost 3 bases, the J end lost 5 bases, and 17 bases lay between the germline ends. The CDR3 consists of 16 residues. Germline values: CDR1 MGHRA, CDR2 YSYEKL. This CDR3 reads CASSHADSPSDQPQHF. The CDR3 nucleotides read TGCGCCAGCAGCCACGCCGACAGTCCCTCTGATCAGCCCCAGCATTTT.

The V gene is TRBV30, the J gene TRBJ2-7; weak D call: TRBD1 (5 bases). V was trimmed by 0 bases and J by 2 bases, leaving 8 bases between them. CDR1 is GTSNPN, CDR2 SVGIG, per germline (reference sequence). This CDR3 has 13 amino acids. CDR3 protein: CAWSVGAPYEQYF. The DNA of the CDR3 is TGTGCCTGGAGTGTAGGGGCCCCCTACGAGCAGTACTTC.

The rearrangement links TRBV27 to TRBJ1-4; 9 positions match TRBD1. The CDR3 sequence is 15 residues long. Germline-derived CDR1 and CDR2 are MNHEY and SMNVEV (reference sequence). The V and J ends lost 4 bases and 6 bases, in that order; junction bases with no gene match: 6. CDR3 nucleotide sequence: TGTGCCAGCAGTTCACCGGGACAGGGAGATGAAAAACTGTTTTTT. Encoded protein: CASSSPGQGDEKLFF.

J is TRBJ2-7 and V is TRBV10-3; 10 nucleotides line up with TRBD2. Germline CDR1 is ENHRY and CDR2 is SYGVKD. The CDR3 loop spans 14 amino acids. The trim removed 6 bases at V and 5 bases at J, leaving 7 bases unmatched. The CDR3: CAISGLAGENEQYF. CDR3 in DNA: TGTGCCATCAGCGGTCTAGCGGGAGAAAACGAGCAGTACTTC.

The chain is built from TRBV6-5 and TRBJ2-1, with TRBD2 identical over 9 bases. This CDR3 has 14 residues. Per the germline V gene, CDR1 is MNHEY and CDR2 is SVGAGI. V shed 6 bases and J 10 bases; nucleotides not matched to a gene: 10. The CDR3 region is CASRVSGGPVEQFF. The CDR3 DNA is TGTGCCAGCAGGGTCAGCGGGGGGCCAGTAGAGCAGTTCTTC.

V gene TRBV7-9 combines with J gene TRBJ2-3; D remains ambiguous. This CDR3 comprises 13 residues. CDR1 is SEHNR, CDR2 FQNEAQ, per germline (reference sequence). V shed 5 bases and J shed 6 bases, with 12 bases lying between them. This CDR3 is CASSPMADDTQYF. Here the CDR3 DNA reads TGTGCCAGCAGCCCCATGGCAGATGATACGCAGTATTTT.